This T cell receptor (beta chain) was profiled in a study of CD8+CD57+ T cells in acquired aplastic anemia. Study-wide background: Mean yield of DNA from sorted CD4+ and CD8+ cells was 3 to 3.5 ug. Where healthy donors were concerned, CD4+ cells averaged about 11 million reads.

The study, taken as a whole, reports: Patients and healthy controls showed no significant CD8+ Simpson's diversity difference.

Per germline, CDR1 SGHDN and CDR2 FVKESK. Trimming shortened V by 0 bases and J by 1 base, and 7 bases separated the two germline ends. The CDR3 loop spans 15 amino acids. Both TCR beta VDJ combination and CDR3 sequence profiling were carried out. Genomic DNA was the template for this profiling. TCRdb re-called the reads with MiXCR, one entry per CDR3 protein. Here the sample spans about 210,000 distinct CDR3 sequences, over 60% being singletons. In this sample, this clonotype turned up many times. The antigen is unknown. This sequence was found in a human donor in good health. The specimen sequenced was sorted CD4+, CD8+, or CD8+CD57+ T cells (not recorded which) from PBMCs. The J gene is TRBJ1-3, the V gene TRBV14; no clear D. The CDR3 protein is CASSQDAVSGNTIYF. The CDR3 DNA reads TGTGCCAGCAGCCAAGATGCGGTGTCTGGAAACACCATATATTTT.